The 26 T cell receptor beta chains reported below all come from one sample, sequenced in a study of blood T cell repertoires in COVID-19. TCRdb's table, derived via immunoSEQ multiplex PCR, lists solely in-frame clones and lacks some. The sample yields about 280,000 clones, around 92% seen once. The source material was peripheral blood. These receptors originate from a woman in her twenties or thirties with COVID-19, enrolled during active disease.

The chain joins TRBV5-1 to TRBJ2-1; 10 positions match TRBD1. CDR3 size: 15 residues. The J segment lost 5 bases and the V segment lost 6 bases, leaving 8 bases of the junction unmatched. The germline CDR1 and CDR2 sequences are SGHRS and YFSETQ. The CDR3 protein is CASKFGTGDHNEQFF. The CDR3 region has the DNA TGCGCCAGCAAATTCGGGACAGGGGACCACAATGAGCAGTTCTTC. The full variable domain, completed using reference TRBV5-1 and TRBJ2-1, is KAGVTQTPRYLIKTRGQQVTLSCSPISGHRSVSWYQQTPGQGLQFLFEYFSETQRNKGNFPGRFSGRQFSNSRSEMNVSTLELGDSALYLCASKFGTGDHNEQFFGPGTRLTVL.

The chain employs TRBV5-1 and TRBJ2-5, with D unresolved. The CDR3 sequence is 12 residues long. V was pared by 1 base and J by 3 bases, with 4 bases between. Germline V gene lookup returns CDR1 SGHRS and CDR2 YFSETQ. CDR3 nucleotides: TGCGCCAGCAGCTTGTTTAAAGAGACCCAGTACTTC. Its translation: CASSLFKETQYF.

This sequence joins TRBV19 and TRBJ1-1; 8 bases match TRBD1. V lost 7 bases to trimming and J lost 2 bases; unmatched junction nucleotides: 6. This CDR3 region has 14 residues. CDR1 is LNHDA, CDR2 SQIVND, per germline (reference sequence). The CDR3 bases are TGTGCCAGTACCCTGGGACAGGCTAACACTGAAGCTTTCTTT. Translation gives CASTLGQANTEAFF.

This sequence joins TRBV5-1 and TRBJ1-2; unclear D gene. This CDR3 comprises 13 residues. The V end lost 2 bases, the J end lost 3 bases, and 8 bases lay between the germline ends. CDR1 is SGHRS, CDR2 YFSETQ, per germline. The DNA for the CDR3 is TGCGCCAGCAGCTTTAGCGGCGACTATGGCTACACCTTC. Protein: CASSFSGDYGYTF.

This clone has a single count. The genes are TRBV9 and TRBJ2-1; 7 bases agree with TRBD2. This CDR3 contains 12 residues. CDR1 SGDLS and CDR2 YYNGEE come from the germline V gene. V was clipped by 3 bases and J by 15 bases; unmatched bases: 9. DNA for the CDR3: TGTGCCAGCAGCGGCCTCAGCGGGACGAGGTTCTTC. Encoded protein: CASSGLSGTRFF.

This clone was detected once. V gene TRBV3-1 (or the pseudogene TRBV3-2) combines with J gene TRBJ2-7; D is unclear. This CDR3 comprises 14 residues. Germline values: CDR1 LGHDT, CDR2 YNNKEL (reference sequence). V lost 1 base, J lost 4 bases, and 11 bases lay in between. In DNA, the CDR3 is TGTGCCAGCAGCCAAGGGGCGAGTACATACGAGCAGTACTTC. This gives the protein CASSQGASTYEQYF.

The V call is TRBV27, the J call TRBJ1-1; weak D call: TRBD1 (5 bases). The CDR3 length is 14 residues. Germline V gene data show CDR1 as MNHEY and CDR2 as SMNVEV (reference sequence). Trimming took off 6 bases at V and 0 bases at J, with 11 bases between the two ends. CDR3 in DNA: TGTGCCAGCAGCTTCGACAGAGTGAACACTGAAGCTTTCTTT. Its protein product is CASSFDRVNTEAFF.

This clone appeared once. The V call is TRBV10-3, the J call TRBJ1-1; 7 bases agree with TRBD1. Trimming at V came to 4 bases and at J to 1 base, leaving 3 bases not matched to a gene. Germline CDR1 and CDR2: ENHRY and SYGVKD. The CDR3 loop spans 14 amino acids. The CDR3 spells CAISAGQSNTEAFF. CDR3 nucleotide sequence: TGTGCCATCAGTGCGGGACAGTCGAACACTGAAGCTTTCTTT.

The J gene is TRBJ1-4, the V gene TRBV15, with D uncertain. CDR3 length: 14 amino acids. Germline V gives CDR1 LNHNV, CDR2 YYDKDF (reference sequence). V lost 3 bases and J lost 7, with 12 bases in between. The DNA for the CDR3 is TGTGCCACCAGCAGTGGGCTTAGAGTTGAAAAACTGTTTTTT. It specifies CATSSGLRVEKLFF.

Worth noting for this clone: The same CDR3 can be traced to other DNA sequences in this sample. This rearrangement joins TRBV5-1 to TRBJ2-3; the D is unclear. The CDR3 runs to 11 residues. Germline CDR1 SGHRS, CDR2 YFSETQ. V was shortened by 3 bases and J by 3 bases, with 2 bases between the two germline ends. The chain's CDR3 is CASSSTDTQYF. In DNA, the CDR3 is TGCGCCAGCAGCTCAACAGATACGCAGTATTTT. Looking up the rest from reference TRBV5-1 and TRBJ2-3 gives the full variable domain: KAGVTQTPRYLIKTRGQQVTLSCSPISGHRSVSWYQQTPGQGLQFLFEYFSETQRNKGNFPGRFSGRQFSNSRSEMNVSTLELGDSALYLCASSSTDTQYFGPGTRLTVL.

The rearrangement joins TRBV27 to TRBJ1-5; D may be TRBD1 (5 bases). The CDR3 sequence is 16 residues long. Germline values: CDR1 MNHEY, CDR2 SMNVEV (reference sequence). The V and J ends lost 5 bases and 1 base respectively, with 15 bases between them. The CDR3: CASSPSWGVSNQPQHF. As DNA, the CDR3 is TGTGCCAGCAGTCCCTCGTGGGGGGTGAGCAATCAGCCCCAGCATTTT.

This CDR3 reads CASSHPGTGGEQYF. The CDR3 DNA reads TGTGCCAGCAGCCACCCCGGGACAGGGGGCGAGCAGTACTTC. This chain connects TRBV11-3 to TRBJ2-7; 11 bases align to TRBD1. This CDR3 has 14 amino acids. Losses at the gene ends were 5 bases for V and 6 bases for J; bases not matched to a gene: 6. Germline values: CDR1 SGHNT, CDR2 YENEEA.

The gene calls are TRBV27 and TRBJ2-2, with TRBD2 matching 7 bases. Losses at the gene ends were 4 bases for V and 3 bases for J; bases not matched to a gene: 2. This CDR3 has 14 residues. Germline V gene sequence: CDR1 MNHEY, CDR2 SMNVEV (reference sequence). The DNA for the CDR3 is TGTGCCAGCAGTTCGCGGGGGTACACCGGGGAGCTGTTTTTT. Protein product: CASSSRGYTGELFF.

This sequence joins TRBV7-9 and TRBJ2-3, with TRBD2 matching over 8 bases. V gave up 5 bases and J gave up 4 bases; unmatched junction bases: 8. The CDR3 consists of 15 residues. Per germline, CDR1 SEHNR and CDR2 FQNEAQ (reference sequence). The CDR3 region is CASSPKLAEADTQYF. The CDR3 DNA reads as TGTGCCAGCAGCCCTAAACTAGCGGAGGCAGATACGCAGTATTTT.

The CDR3 loop reads CASSQNTEAFF. CDR3 coding DNA: TGCGCCAGCAGCCAGAACACTGAAGCTTTCTTT. The chain uses TRBV5-1 and TRBJ1-1; D remains unclear. CDR1 SGHRS and CDR2 YFSETQ come from the germline V gene. V was pared by 4 bases and J by 1 base, with 2 bases between. CDR3 length equals 11 residues.

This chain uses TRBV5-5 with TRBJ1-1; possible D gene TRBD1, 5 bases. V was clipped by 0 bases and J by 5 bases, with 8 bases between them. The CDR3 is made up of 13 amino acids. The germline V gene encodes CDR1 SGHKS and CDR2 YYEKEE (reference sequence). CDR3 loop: CASSLGGGTEAFF. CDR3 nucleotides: TGTGCCAGCAGCTTGGGCGGGGGTACTGAAGCTTTCTTT.

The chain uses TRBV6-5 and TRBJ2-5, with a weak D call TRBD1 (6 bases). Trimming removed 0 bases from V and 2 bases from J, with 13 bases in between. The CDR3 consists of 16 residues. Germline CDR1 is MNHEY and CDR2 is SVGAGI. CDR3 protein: CASSYSGKGVQETQYF. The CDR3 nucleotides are TGTGCCAGCAGTTACTCAGGAAAGGGGGTTCAAGAGACCCAGTACTTC.

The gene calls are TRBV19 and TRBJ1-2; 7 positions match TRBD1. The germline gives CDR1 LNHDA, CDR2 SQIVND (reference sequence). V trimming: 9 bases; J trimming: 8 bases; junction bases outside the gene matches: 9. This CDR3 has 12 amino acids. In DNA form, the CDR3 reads TGTGCCAGCACAATCCAGGGGGGCGGCTACACCTTC. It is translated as CASTIQGGGYTF.

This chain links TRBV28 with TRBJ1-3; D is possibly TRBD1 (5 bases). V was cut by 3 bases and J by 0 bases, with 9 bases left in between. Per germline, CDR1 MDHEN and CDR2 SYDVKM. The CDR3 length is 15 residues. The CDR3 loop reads CASSFGGDSGNTIYF. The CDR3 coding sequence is TGTGCCAGCAGTTTTGGGGGGGACTCTGGAAACACCATATATTTT.

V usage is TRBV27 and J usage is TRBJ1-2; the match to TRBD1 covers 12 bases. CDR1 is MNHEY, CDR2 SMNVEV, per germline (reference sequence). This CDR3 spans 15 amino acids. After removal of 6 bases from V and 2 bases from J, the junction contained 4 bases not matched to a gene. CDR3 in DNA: TGTGCCAGCAGCCCCGGGACAGGGGGCAACTATGGCTACACCTTC. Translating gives CASSPGTGGNYGYTF.

The chain's CDR3 is CASSMGGNGYTF. The CDR3 bases are TGTGCCAGCAGTATGGGGGGGAATGGCTACACCTTC. This chain uses TRBV6-2 or TRBV6-3 with TRBJ1-2; TRBD1 is a possible D gene (5 bases). CDR3 length: 12 amino acids. Germline V lookup: CDR1 MNHEY, CDR2 SVGEGT. V shed 5 bases and J shed 6 bases, with 10 bases lying between them.

CDR3 in amino acids: CASSPSGVSTDTQYF. CDR3 nucleotides: TGTGCCAGCAGCCCAAGCGGGGTGAGCACAGATACGCAGTATTTT. The rearrangement uses TRBV11-2 and TRBJ2-3, with TRBD2 matching over 7 bases. The CDR3 loop spans 15 amino acids. CDR1 is SGHAT, CDR2 FQNNGV, per germline. J gave up 0 bases and V 5 bases, and 5 bases lay outside the gene matches.

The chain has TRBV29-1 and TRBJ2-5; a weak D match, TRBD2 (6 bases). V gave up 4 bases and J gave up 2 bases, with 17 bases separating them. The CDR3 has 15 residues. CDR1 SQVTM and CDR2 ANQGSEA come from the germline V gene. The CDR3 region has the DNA TGCAGCGTTGTTCCGTGGGTGGGAGGTCAAGAGACCCAGTACTTC. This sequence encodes CSVVPWVGGQETQYF.

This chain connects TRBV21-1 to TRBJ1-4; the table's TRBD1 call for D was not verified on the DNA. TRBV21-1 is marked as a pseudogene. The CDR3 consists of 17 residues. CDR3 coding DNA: TGTGCCAGCAGGCCTGGGCAGGGGGGAAAAAGGAACGAAAAACTGTTTTTT. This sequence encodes CASRPGQGGKRNEKLFF.

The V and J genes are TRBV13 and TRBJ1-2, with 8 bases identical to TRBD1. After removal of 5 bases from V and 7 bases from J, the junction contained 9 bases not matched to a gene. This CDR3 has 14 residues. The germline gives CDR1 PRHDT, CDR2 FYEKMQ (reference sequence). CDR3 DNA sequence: TGTGCCAGCAGCCCGGACAGGGACGGCGGTGGCTACACCTTC. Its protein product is CASSPDRDGGGYTF.

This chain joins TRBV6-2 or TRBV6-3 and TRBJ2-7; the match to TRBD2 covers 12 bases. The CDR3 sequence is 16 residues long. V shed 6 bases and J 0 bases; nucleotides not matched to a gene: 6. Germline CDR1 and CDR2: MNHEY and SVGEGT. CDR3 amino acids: CASSLTSGGYSYEQYF. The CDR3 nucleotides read TGTGCCAGCAGCCTTACTAGCGGGGGGTACTCCTACGAGCAGTACTTC.